The clone carrying this TCR beta chain was seen a few times. The antigen is not known. TCRdb recomputed calls from the RT-PCR reads with MiXCR, one row per CDR3 protein. This repertoire shows 290,000 or so distinct CDR3 sequences, roughly 20% found once; its top ten account for about a tenth. This CDR3 contains 13 residues. Germline CDR1 is SGHRS and CDR2 is YFSETQ. Trimming took 5 bases from V and 12 from J, leaving 18 bases between them. This sample was included in a study of response to subunit inactivated influenza vaccine. The study, taken as a whole, reports: Seasonal influenza vaccination, on each occasion, was suggested by the authors to recruit few new T cells.

The V call is TRBV5-1, the J call TRBJ2-1; D unclear. This clonotype was sampled from a man between 50 and 70 years old who received an inactivated influenza vaccine. The material sequenced was PBMCs from blood, taken 21 months after vaccination. CDR3 in DNA: TGCGCCAGCAGTCCTGACTCCTCCAATCGGCAGTTCTTC. Amino acids: CASSPDSSNRQFF.